Shown below are 20 T cell receptor beta chains from a single sample sequenced in a study of early stage breast cancer tumors. Repertoires were generated with immunoSEQ multiplex PCR, while TCRdb's copy carries only in-frame clones and drops some. The sample lists 20,000 to 25,000 clones; 76% were seen once. The sample consisted of blood. The receptor source for this set is a person between 55 and 69 years old with breast cancer.

The chain recombines TRBV7-2 with TRBJ1-6; D may be TRBD1 (5 bases). V was trimmed by 1 base and J by 9 bases, leaving 7 bases between them. Per the germline V gene, CDR1 is SGHTA and CDR2 is FQGNSA. This CDR3 has 13 amino acids. The CDR3 reads CASSLDGGSPLHF. Written as DNA, the CDR3 is TGTGCCAGCAGCTTAGACGGGGGTTCACCCCTCCACTTT.

V is TRBV19 and J is TRBJ2-3, with TRBD2 identical over 10 bases. This CDR3 has 14 residues. The V gene's germline CDR1 is LNHDA and CDR2 SQIVND (reference sequence). The V and J ends lost 5 bases and 4 bases, in that order; junction bases with no gene match: 3. CDR3 DNA: TGTGCCAGTAGTTCCCTAGCGGGAGCAGATACGCAGTATTTT. This gives the protein CASSSLAGADTQYF.

V gene TRBV30 combines with J gene TRBJ2-5; tentatively, D is TRBD2 (5 bases). Germline V gene sequence: CDR1 GTSNPN, CDR2 SVGIG (reference sequence). V was shortened by 1 base and J by 1 base, with 7 bases between the two germline ends. CDR3 size: 13 residues. DNA of the CDR3: TGTGCCTGGAGTGGAGGGATCCAAGAGACCCAGTACTTC. Protein product: CAWSGGIQETQYF. Together with reference TRBV30 and TRBJ2-5, the CDR3 gives the full variable domain: SQTIHQWPATLVQPVGSPLSLECTVEGTSNPNLYWYRQAAGRGLQLLFYSVGIGQISSEVPQNLSASRPQDRQFILSSKKLLLSDSGFYLCAWSGGIQETQYFGPGTRLLVL.

The V gene is TRBV18, the J gene TRBJ2-3, with 8 bases fitting TRBD1. This CDR3 is 18 amino acids long. With 2 bases clipped from V and 5 bases from J, the junction kept 15 bases outside the gene matches. Germline V lookup: CDR1 KGHSH, CDR2 LQKENI. CDR3 sequence (DNA): TGTGCCAGCTCACCAAGGATCTTTCTGGCAGGGGGCAAAGATACGCAGTATTTT. As protein: CASSPRIFLAGGKDTQYF.

The chain combines TRBV4-2 with TRBJ1-2; no reliable D call. The CDR3 spans 15 residues. V lost 0 bases and J lost 2, with 10 bases in between. CDR1 is LGHNA and CDR2 is YNFKEQ in the germline V gene. CDR3 loop: CASSQELRANYGYTF. The CDR3 coding sequence is TGTGCCAGCAGCCAAGAACTGCGCGCCAACTATGGCTACACCTTC.

In this sample, this clone turned up a few times. Other DNA sequences from this sample encode an identical CDR3 as well. The rearrangement joins TRBV4-2 to TRBJ2-3; the D is unclear. Germline CDR1 LGHNA, CDR2 YNFKEQ. The CDR3 is made up of 13 amino acids. Trimming stripped 4 bases from V and 0 bases from J, with 5 bases between. The CDR3: CASSLTSTDTQYF. For the CDR3, the DNA is TGTGCCAGCAGCCTTACTAGCACAGATACGCAGTATTTT.

The J gene is TRBJ2-2, the V gene TRBV27, with no clear D. V gave up 4 bases and J gave up 4 bases, with 10 bases separating them. The CDR3 is 14 amino acids. The germline CDR1 and CDR2 sequences are MNHEY and SMNVEV (reference sequence). CDR3 residues: CASSWALFTGELFF. For the CDR3, the DNA is TGTGCCAGCAGTTGGGCACTATTCACCGGGGAGCTGTTTTTT.

The chain recombines TRBV11-1 with TRBJ2-5, with D possibly TRBD2 on 5 matching bases. Trimming left V 7 bases short and J 3 bases short, with 12 bases between. Per the germline V gene, CDR1 is SGHAT and CDR2 is FQDESV (reference sequence). The CDR3 is 13 residues long. For the CDR3, the DNA is TGTGCCAGCAACGCCGGGGTAGAAGAGACCCAGTACTTC. It yields the protein CASNAGVEETQYF.

The chain recombines TRBV9 with TRBJ1-1; D unclear. Trimming took off 4 bases at V and 4 bases at J, with 11 bases between the two ends. The CDR3 has 13 residues. Germline CDR1 SGDLS, CDR2 YYNGEE. The CDR3: CASSFGDGTEAFF. CDR3 in DNA: TGTGCCAGCAGCTTTGGCGACGGCACTGAAGCTTTCTTT. The full variable domain, its missing parts supplied by reference TRBV9 and TRBJ1-1, is DSGVTQTPKHLITATGQRVTLRCSPRSGDLSVYWYQQSLDQGLQFLIQYYNGEERAKGNILERFSAQQFPDLHSELNLSSLELGDSALYFCASSFGDGTEAFFGQGTRLTVV.

The J gene is TRBJ1-5, the V gene TRBV5-8; weak D call: TRBD1 (5 bases). Trimming pared 3 bases from V and 4 bases from J, leaving 14 bases between. CDR1 is SGHTS and CDR2 is YDEGEE in the germline V gene. The CDR3 is 15 amino acids. The CDR3 reads CASSSGHERNQPQHF. As DNA, the CDR3 is TGTGCCAGCAGCTCGGGGCACGAAAGAAATCAGCCCCAGCATTTT.

V and J are TRBV5-6 and TRBJ2-5; possibly TRBD2 for D (5 bases). V was clipped by 4 bases and J by 5 bases, with 12 bases between them. CDR1 is SGHDT and CDR2 is YYEEEE in the germline V gene. The CDR3 has 13 residues. The CDR3: CASSPGSGETQYF. The DNA for the CDR3 is TGTGCCAGCAGCCCCGGCTCGGGGGAGACCCAGTACTTC.

The V and J genes are TRBV14 and TRBJ2-1; 12 bases align to TRBD2. The V gene's germline CDR1 is SGHDN and CDR2 FVKESK. J was trimmed by 2 bases and V by 1 base; bases with no gene match: 3. The CDR3 runs to 17 residues. The DNA of the CDR3 is TGTGCCAGCAGCCAAGGTGGACTAGCGGGGACCTACAATGAGCAGTTCTTC. It encodes CASSQGGLAGTYNEQFF.

This chain joins TRBV7-9 and TRBJ1-1, with D possibly matching TRBD1 (6 bases). V lost 4 bases and J lost 1, with 16 bases in between. This CDR3 is 16 amino acids long. The germline gives CDR1 SEHNR, CDR2 FQNEAQ (reference sequence). CDR3 residues: CASSSQTGDRNTEAFF. CDR3 bases: TGTGCCAGCAGCTCACAGACAGGTGATAGGAACACTGAAGCTTTCTTT.

The genes are TRBV19 and TRBJ2-7; D ambiguous. V was pared by 5 bases and J by 0 bases, with 14 bases between. Germline V CDR1 and CDR2: LNHDA, SQIVND (reference sequence). The CDR3 is made up of 15 amino acids. CDR3 sequence: CASSASLMGSYEQYF. Here the CDR3 DNA reads TGTGCCAGTAGTGCCTCCCTTATGGGCTCCTACGAGCAGTACTTC. The whole variable domain, filled in from reference TRBV19 and TRBJ2-7, reads DGGITQSPKYLFRKEGQNVTLSCEQNLNHDAMYWYRQDPGQGLRLIYYSQIVNDFQKGDIAEGYSVSREKKESFPLTVTSAQKNPTAFYLCASSASLMGSYEQYFGPGTRLTVT.

This chain links TRBV9 with TRBJ1-1, with D unclear. CDR1 and CDR2 from the germline V gene are SGDLS and YYNGEE. Trimming pared 3 bases from V and 5 bases from J, leaving 20 bases between. CDR3 length: 16 residues. In DNA form, the CDR3 reads TGTGCCAGCAGCGCCAGTGAGTTTGGGGTCGGGACTGAAGCTTTCTTT. Translation gives CASSASEFGVGTEAFF.

The chain carries TRBV19 and TRBJ1-2, with D perhaps TRBD1 (5 bases). Per germline, CDR1 LNHDA and CDR2 SQIVND (reference sequence). The CDR3 contains 15 residues. Trimming left V 9 bases short and J 2 bases short, with 19 bases between. CDR3 residues: CASQRGSTENYGYTF. DNA for the CDR3: TGTGCCAGCCAACGGGGCTCCACGGAAAACTATGGCTACACCTTC. The variable domain in full, with the rest retrieved from reference TRBV19 and TRBJ1-2, is DGGITQSPKYLFRKEGQNVTLSCEQNLNHDAMYWYRQDPGQGLRLIYYSQIVNDFQKGDIAEGYSVSREKKESFPLTVTSAQKNPTAFYLCASQRGSTENYGYTFGSGTRLTVV.

The table lists this clone with a few counts. Without the conserved terminal phenylalanine or tryptophan, this CDR3 likely stems from a read error. No DNA is shown, since the ends of the CDR3 on it are uncertain; the CDR3 is the one TCRdb lists. The chain has TRBV7-3 and TRBJ2-7; the DNA was not used to check the table's D call, TRBD2. The CDR3 is made up of 11 amino acids, end residues included. Looked up from germline, CDR1 is SGHTA and CDR2 is FQGTGA. CDR3: CASSSRHGTRI.

The V call is TRBV11-2, the J call TRBJ2-1; 7 bases are a match to TRBD2. Per germline, CDR1 SGHAT and CDR2 FQNNGV. The V segment lost 0 bases and the J segment 7 bases; nucleotides outside the gene matches: 3. The CDR3 has 14 amino acids. CDR3 nucleotides: TGTGCCAGCAGCTTAGATCTTAGCGGGAATGAGCAGTTCTTC. Translating it yields CASSLDLSGNEQFF.

The chain links TRBV7-2 to TRBJ2-4, with D possibly TRBD2 on 6 matching bases. The CDR3 covers 12 residues. Germline CDR1 SGHTA, CDR2 FQGNSA. Trimming left V 3 bases short and J 9 bases short, with 9 bases between. Here the CDR3 DNA reads TGTGCCAGCAGCTTGTCCGGGGGCATTCAGTACTTC. Protein sequence: CASSLSGGIQYF. Full variable domain (remainder filled in from reference TRBV7-2 and TRBJ2-4): GAGVSQSPSNKVTEKGKDVELRCDPISGHTALYWYRQSLGQGLEFLIYFQGNSAPDKSGLPSDRFSAERTGGSVSTLTIQRTQQEDSAVYLCASSLSGGIQYFGAGTRLSVL.

The chain is built from TRBV6-6 and TRBJ2-7, with TRBD1 matching over 9 bases. J lost 3 bases, V lost 5 bases, and 11 bases had no gene match. This CDR3 has 16 amino acids. CDR1 is MNHNY and CDR2 is SVGAGI in the germline V gene (reference sequence). This chain's CDR3 is CASSTTPGTGFYEQYF. The CDR3 nucleotides are TGTGCCAGCAGTACAACACCCGGGACAGGGTTCTACGAGCAGTACTTC.